A selection of T cell receptor beta chains follows, all from one sample in a study of T cell repertoires in cytomegalovirus infection. Their recognized antigens are unknown. TCRdb re-analysed the reads in MiXCR, keeping a single row per CDR3 protein. The table has some 920,000 distinct CDR3 sequences, 30% to 40% seen once. The source was cultured CD8+ T cells from PBMCs, collected from culture after CMV antigen stimulation. The receptors here all came from a human donor in good health (CMV status not recorded). Some clones in this sample may be carry-over from other donors' samples. The CDR3 runs from the conserved cysteine through the conserved F or W. D genes are given only for firm matches. The size of a clone is reported for some rows only, either as once, few or many, or as a class for expanded clones.

>TRBD1|NA|17|TRBV9|TRBJ1-2
TGTGCCAGCAGCGTAGGGGGGACAGGCAGGGCTAACTATGGCTACACCTTC
CASSVGGTGRANYGYTF
>TRBD1|NA|14|TRBV27|TRBJ2-2
TGTGCCACCACTCGGACAGGGAACACCGGGGAGCTGTTTTTT
CATTRTGNTGELFF
>TRBD2|many|15|TRBV7-6|TRBJ2-1
TGTGCCAGCAGCTTAGTGGGGGGACTAATCAATGAGCAGTTCTTC
CASSLVGGLINEQFF
>TRBD2|few|17|TRBV19|TRBJ2-1
TGTGCCAGTAGTCCCGACTTGCTAGCGGGGGGGCCGGGTGAGCAGTTCTTC
CASSPDLLAGGPGEQFF
>TRBD2|NA|20|TRBV6-5|TRBJ2-3
TGTGCCAGCAGTTATTGGGTCCCTAGCGGGGGCCTCACTAGCACAGATACGCAGTATTTT
CASSYWVPSGGLTSTDTQYF
>TRBD1|NA|11|TRBV4-1|TRBJ2-1
TGCGCCAGCAGCTTTGAAGGGGGCATGTTCTTC
CASSFEGGMFF
>TRBD2|few|14|TRBV12-3/TRBV12-4|TRBJ2-2
TGTGCCAGCAGTTTTCGAGCGGGGACCGGGGAGCTGTTTTTT
CASSFRAGTGELFF
>NA|NA|14|TRBV20-1|TRBJ2-7
TGCAGTGCCGGCCCGGGGGCGGATTCGCGAGAGCAGTACTTC
CSAGPGADSREQYF
>NA|few|15|TRBV5-5|TRBJ2-7
TGTGCCAGCAGCTTAACGACACGGACCTCCTACGAGCAGTACTTC
CASSLTTRTSYEQYF
>NA|few|14|TRBV15|TRBJ2-5
TGTGCCACCAGCAGACTACCACACAGGGAGACCCAGTACTTC
CATSRLPHRETQYF
>NA|few|16|TRBV20-1|TRBJ1-6
TGCAGTGCTAGAGAAGTGTACGTGGGAGTCAATTCACCCCTCCACTTT
CSAREVYVGVNSPLHF
>NA|few|15|TRBV24-1|TRBJ2-3
TGTGCCACCAGTGTTGGGGCCGTATCTACAGATACGCAGTATTTT
CATSVGAVSTDTQYF
>TRBD1|few|14|TRBV20-1|TRBJ2-3
TGCAGTGCTATCGGGACAGGCGGGGCGGATACGCAGTATTTT
CSAIGTGGADTQYF
>NA|NA|14|TRBV20-1|TRBJ1-5
TGCAGTGCTTCTGGGGCGCGGGGCAATCAGCCCCAGCATTTT
CSASGARGNQPQHF
>NA|NA|18|TRBV7-6|TRBJ2-7
TGTACCAGCAGCCCTAAGGGGGGGGGCGGGACGGTCCCCTACGAGCAGTACTTC
CTSSPKGGGGTVPYEQYF
>TRBD1|NA|16|TRBV10-2|TRBJ1-2
TGCGCCAGCAGTGAGTTTATCGGGGACAGGGTCTATGGCTACACCTTC
CASSEFIGDRVYGYTF
>TRBD1|NA|13|TRBV27|TRBJ1-5
TGTGCCAGCGGATACAGGGGTGGTCAGCCCCAGCATTTT
CASGYRGGQPQHF
>NA|NA|13|TRBV6-8|TRBJ2-5
TGTGCCAGTACCATGTATGGGGAAGAGACCCAGTACTTC
CASTMYGEETQYF
>NA|few|14|TRBV27|TRBJ2-3
TGTGCCAGCAGTTTGATTCCTAGATCAGATACGCAGTATTTT
CASSLIPRSDTQYF
>TRBD1|NA|14|TRBV7-6|TRBJ2-1
TGTGCCAGCAGCTCTCGACAGGGGAGGAATGAGCAGTTCTTC
CASSSRQGRNEQFF
>NA|many|15|TRBV7-8|TRBJ2-7
TGTGCCAGCGTCCCCGCGGGGCAGGAGGGGTACGAGCAGTACTTC
CASVPAGQEGYEQYF
>NA|few|13|TRBV12-3/TRBV12-4|TRBJ2-5
TGTGCCAGCAGCCAAAGGACAGAAGAGACCCAGTACTTC
CASSQRTEETQYF
>TRBD1|NA|14|TRBV4-1|TRBJ2-4
TGCGCCAGCAGCCAAAGGACCGACAGGGACATTCAGTACTTC
CASSQRTDRDIQYF
>NA|few|16|TRBV4-3|TRBJ2-5
TGCGCCAGCAGCCAAGATTGGGCAGGGCCCTGGGAGACCCAGTACTTC
CASSQDWAGPWETQYF
>NA|NA|12|TRBV7-8|TRBJ1-5
TGTGCCAGCAGCCCGCAATATCAGCCCCAGCATTTT
CASSPQYQPQHF
>TRBD1|NA|15|TRBV5-1|TRBJ2-2
TGCGCCAGCGACAGGGGAAGTAGTGGAACCGGGGAGCTGTTTTTT
CASDRGSSGTGELFF
>NA|few|12|TRBV19|TRBJ1-6
TGTGCCAGTAGTCTGTATCTTTCACCCCTCCACTTT
CASSLYLSPLHF
>NA|few|13|TRBV7-9|TRBJ1-2
TGTGCCAGCAGACCAGGGGTTAACTATGGCTACACCTTC
CASRPGVNYGYTF
>NA|few|16|TRBV7-9|TRBJ1-1
TGTGCCAGCACCGGAAAGCCAGACAGAAAAGGGAATGAAGCTTTCTTT
CASTGKPDRKGNEAFF
>NA|few|15|TRBV12-5|TRBJ2-3
TGTGCTAGTGGACCCGGTGTACCGAATAGGGATACGCAGTATTTT
CASGPGVPNRDTQYF
>NA|few|14|TRBV28|TRBJ1-5
TGTGCCAGCTGCAGGGTTTTGTTAAATCAGCCCCAGCATTTT
CASCRVLLNQPQHF
>NA|few|15|TRBV20-1|TRBJ2-2
TGCAGTGCTAGAGATCCGGGACATATCACCGGGGAGCTGTTTTTT
CSARDPGHITGELFF
>NA|NA|15|TRBV11-2|TRBJ2-1
TGTGCCAGCAGCTTAGCGGCACATTGGAACAATGAGCAGTTCTTC
CASSLAAHWNNEQFF
>NA|few|14|TRBV19|TRBJ2-1
TGTGCCAGTAGTATACAGGGTCATTACAATGAGCAGTTCTTC
CASSIQGHYNEQFF
>NA|few|16|TRBV27|TRBJ2-1
TGTGCCAGCAGTTTAGACTCACCCGCTACCTACAATGAGCAGTTCTTC
CASSLDSPATYNEQFF
>NA|few|14|TRBV27|TRBJ2-6
TGTGCCAGCAATTTTAACTCTGGGGCCAACGTCCTGACTTTC
CASNFNSGANVLTF
>TRBD2|NA|15|TRBV7-3|TRBJ2-1
TGTGCCAGCAGCTTAACTAGCGGGGGGATCAGAGAGCAGTTCTTC
CASSLTSGGIREQFF
>NA|NA|15|TRBV7-9|TRBJ2-3
TGTGCCAGCACCAACAGGGTGTCTGGCACAGATACGCAGTATTTT
CASTNRVSGTDTQYF
>TRBD1|NA|16|TRBV7-6|TRBJ1-6
TGTGCCAGCAGCTCCGGGACAGGGGGAATCGATTCACCCCTCCACTTT
CASSSGTGGIDSPLHF
>NA|NA|11|TRBV10-3|TRBJ1-2
TGTGCCATCAAAGGGACCTATGGCTACACCTTC
CAIKGTYGYTF
>NA|NA|15|TRBV4-1|TRBJ1-6
TGCGCCAGCAGCCAAGGGACGCTTGATAATTCACCCCTCCACTTT
CASSQGTLDNSPLHF
>TRBD1|NA|14|TRBV10-3|TRBJ1-4
TGTGCCATCAGTGAAGGGACAGGGGATGAAAAACTGTTTTTT
CAISEGTGDEKLFF
>NA|NA|12|TRBV13|TRBJ1-1
TGTGCCAGCAGCCCCCGTAGAAATGAAGCTTTCTTT
CASSPRRNEAFF
>NA|many|12|TRBV28|TRBJ2-5
TGTGCCAGCGAGGGGATGAGGGAGACCCAGTACTTC
CASEGMRETQYF
>TRBD2|NA|16|TRBV12-3/TRBV12-4|TRBJ2-1
TGTGCCAGCAGTACCCCTCTAGCGGAAGACTACAATGAGCAGTTCTTC
CASSTPLAEDYNEQFF
>NA|NA|14|TRBV5-5|TRBJ1-1
TGTGCAGCCAGCCTAGCCCAGATGAACACTGAAGCTTTCTTT
CAASLAQMNTEAFF
>TRBD1|few|18|TRBV27|TRBJ1-1
TGTGCCAGCAGTCCTGGGACAGTCGGCTTTCCCGTTCTCCCCGTAGCTTTCTTT
CASSPGTVGFPVLPVAFF
>NA|NA|15|TRBV10-2|TRBJ2-5
TGCGCCAGCAGTGAGTTGATTGGGGGCGTAGAGACCCAGTACTTC
CASSELIGGVETQYF
>NA|many|15|TRBV7-8|TRBJ2-3
TGTGCCAGCAGCTTTGGGGGAATAAGCACAGATACGCAGTATTTT
CASSFGGISTDTQYF
>NA|NA|15|TRBV2|TRBJ2-5
TGTGCCAGCGCCTGGAACCCGAGGAACCAAGAGACCCAGTACTTC
CASAWNPRNQETQYF
>NA|NA|15|TRBV4-1|TRBJ1-1
TGCGCCAGCAGCCAAGAATTGACTAGAGGCACTGAAGCTTTCTTT
CASSQELTRGTEAFF
>TRBD2|NA|16|TRBV28|TRBJ2-5
TGTGCCAGCAGTTCCGTGGGACTAGCGGGACAAGAGACCCAGTACTTC
CASSSVGLAGQETQYF